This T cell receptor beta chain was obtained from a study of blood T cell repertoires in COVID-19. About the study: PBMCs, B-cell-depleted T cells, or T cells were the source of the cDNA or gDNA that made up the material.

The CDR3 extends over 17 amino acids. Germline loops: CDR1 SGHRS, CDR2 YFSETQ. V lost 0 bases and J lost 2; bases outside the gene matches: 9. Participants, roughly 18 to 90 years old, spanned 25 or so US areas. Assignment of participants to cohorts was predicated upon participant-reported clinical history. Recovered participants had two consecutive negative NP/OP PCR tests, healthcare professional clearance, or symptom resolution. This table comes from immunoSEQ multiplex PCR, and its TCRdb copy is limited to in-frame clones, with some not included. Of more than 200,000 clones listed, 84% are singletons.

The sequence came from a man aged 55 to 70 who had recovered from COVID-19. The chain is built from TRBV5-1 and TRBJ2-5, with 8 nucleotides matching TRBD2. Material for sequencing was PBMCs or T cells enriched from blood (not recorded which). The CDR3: CASSLGTSRSRQETQYF. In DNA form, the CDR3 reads TGCGCCAGCAGCTTGGGGACTAGCAGATCCCGGCAAGAGACCCAGTACTTC.